Each of the 2 T cell receptor beta chains below was sequenced from the same sample in a study of CD8+ T cells in alopecia areata. Treatment in this sample: oral pan-JAK inhibitor, 5-10 mg twice daily. TCR sequencing used cDNA made by reverse transcription of extracted RNA. Assay: immunoSEQ multiplex PCR; the TCRdb copy retains only in-frame clones and omits some. The data show 160,000 or so clones, less than 75% seen once. The source material was CD4+ T cells sorted from blood, sampled at approximately week 60, from a patient treated with tofacitinib. These TCRs come from a human donor with alopecia areata.

The CDR3 coding sequence is TGTGCCAGCAGCGCCTCTGGGGCCAACGTCCTGACTTTC. This sequence encodes CASSASGANVLTF. The V and J genes are TRBV14 and TRBJ2-6; D unclear. The germline V and J ends were trimmed by 5 bases and 0 bases, with 2 bases remaining between them. The CDR3 contains 13 residues. CDR1 and CDR2 from the germline V gene are SGHDN and FVKESK.

V gene TRBV29-1 combines with J gene TRBJ2-2; 7 nucleotides line up with TRBD1. With V trimmed by 6 bases and J by 7 bases, 8 bases remained unmatched. This CDR3 spans 13 amino acids. Germline assignment: CDR1 SQVTM and CDR2 ANQGSEA. CDR3 in DNA: TGCAGCGTCTGGACAGGCGGCATCGGGGAGCTGTTTTTT. This encodes CSVWTGGIGELFF.